The sequence of this T cell receptor beta chain was determined in a study of T cells in Graves' hyperthyroidism and ophthalmopathy. Study details: Sampling of peripheral blood happened at initial diagnosis, prior to any treatment. Study results and limitations: The model foresaw ophthalmopathy a median roughly 6.3 months prior to onset.

The TCR beta CDR3 regions underwent amplification using RNA transcripts as the source. The primer set for the first-round RT-PCR of the TCR CDR3 was HTBI. TCRdb reanalysed the multiplex PCR reads using MiXCR and keeps one entry per CDR3 protein. The sample lists approximately 600,000 distinct CDR3 sequences, less than 25% occurring once. CDR3 length equals 16 residues. V was clipped by 4 bases and J by 2 bases, with 17 bases between them. Germline CDR1 and CDR2: MDHEN and SYDVKM. The diagnostic basis comprised clinical symptoms, serum thyroxine and TRAb, thyroid ultrasound and orbital computed tomography. PBMCs were obtained from about 10 ml fresh peripheral blood. This clonotype was observed at least ten times. Its antigen is still unknown.

This receptor was taken from a man between 25 and 39 years old with Graves' ophthalmopathy. The chain couples TRBV28 to TRBJ1-1, with a weak D call TRBD1 (5 bases). Sequenced: blood. The CDR3 loop is CASSSGQASVNTEAFF. The CDR3 DNA reads TGTGCCAGCAGTTCGGGGCAGGCGTCGGTTAACACTGAAGCTTTCTTT.